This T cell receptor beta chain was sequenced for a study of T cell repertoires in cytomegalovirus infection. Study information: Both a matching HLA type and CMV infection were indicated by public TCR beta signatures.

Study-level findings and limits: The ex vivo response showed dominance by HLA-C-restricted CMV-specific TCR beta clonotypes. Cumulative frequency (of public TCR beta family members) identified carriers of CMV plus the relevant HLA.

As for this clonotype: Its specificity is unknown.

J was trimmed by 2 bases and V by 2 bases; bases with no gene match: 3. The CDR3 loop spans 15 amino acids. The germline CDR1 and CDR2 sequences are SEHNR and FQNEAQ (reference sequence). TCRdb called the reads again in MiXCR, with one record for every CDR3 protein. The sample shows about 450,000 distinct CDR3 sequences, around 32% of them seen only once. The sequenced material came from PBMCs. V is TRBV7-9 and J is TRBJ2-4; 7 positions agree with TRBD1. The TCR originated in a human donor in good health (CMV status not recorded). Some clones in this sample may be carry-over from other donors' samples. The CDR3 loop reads CASSLPGQTKNIQYF. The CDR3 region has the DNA TGTGCCAGCAGCTTACCGGGACAGACCAAAAACATTCAGTACTTC.